This T cell receptor beta chain was identified in a study of blood T cell repertoires in COVID-19 (dated by TCRdb to the early 2020s). With respect to the entire study: Samples covering the acute and convalescent phases of COVID-19 were provided by collaborators in the United States, Italy and Spain. The repertoires were made available in a free public database intended to serve as a resource for research on the immune response to SARS-CoV-2. The prospective study material was composed of cDNA or gDNA derived from T cells, B-cell-depleted T cells, or PBMCs. The samples were drawn from two sources: the first 160 participants of the ongoing ImmuneRACE study, and 1,000 to 1,500 subjects contributed by 6 global collaborators. The sample metadata nearly always contained a de-identified subject ID, COVID-19 status, age in years and sex. Deeply sampled blood TCRbeta repertoires from subjects exposed to, actively infected with, or recovered from COVID-19 were included in the dataset. Where available, HLA class I and class II types were obtained from metadata supplied by the sample provider rather than from assay-based typing. What the study reported, not specific to this receptor: Clinical and demographic metadata were provided uncurated, with the amount varying by source and participant.

One collaborating source in Seattle enrolled patients during active infection and followed them longitudinally through the course of disease. Whole blood was collected in K2EDTA tubes by collaborating institutions according to the institutions' own protocols. For TCRbeta analysis, collaborators shipped samples as frozen whole blood, isolated PBMCs, or DNA extracted from either of those sample types. TCRbeta CDR3 regions were amplified from genomic DNA using the immunoSEQ Assay, a bias-controlled multiplex PCR. In the original analysis: Within the assay, amplification of reference gene primers was used to estimate how many nucleated cells each sample contained. Sequence reads were collapsed and filtered to measure the absolute abundance of every unique TCRbeta CDR3 rearrangement. For each sample, productive Simpson clonality was calculated as the square root of Simpson's diversity index over productive rearrangements. Sourced from immuneACCESS, this table was stored by TCRdb with only in-frame sequences that have V and J called. A share of the clones is absent; for the studies checked, an unresolved V gene accounts for under half, and the remainder has no known explanation. That table supplies the V and J calls and clone size; D and trimming were determined from the DNA. A total of some 230,000 clones appear in this sample, around 87% of them only once. The ten largest account for more than 8.5% of the sample.

V is trimmed back by 5 bases and J by 6 bases, and the junction contains 8 bases that no gene match accounts for. The germline V gene (reference sequence) supplies CDR1 SGHAT and CDR2 FQDESV. The CDR3 contains 14 residues, cysteine and phenylalanine counted. The CDR3 DNA has 42 bases and is translated from base 1. This clone was seen a single time. Its antigen is currently not known. No base-level quality is on record; no much larger clone is a single base apart. This chain is built from TRBV11-1 and TRBJ1-2; 8 of the junction bases match TRBD1. The sequence derives from a woman between 50 and 59 years old with COVID-19, enrolled during active disease. The material sequenced was peripheral blood. The CDR3 is CASSPGTGSNGYTF. Here is the DNA: TGTGCCAGCAGCCCGGGGACAGGTTCAAATGGCTACACCTTC.